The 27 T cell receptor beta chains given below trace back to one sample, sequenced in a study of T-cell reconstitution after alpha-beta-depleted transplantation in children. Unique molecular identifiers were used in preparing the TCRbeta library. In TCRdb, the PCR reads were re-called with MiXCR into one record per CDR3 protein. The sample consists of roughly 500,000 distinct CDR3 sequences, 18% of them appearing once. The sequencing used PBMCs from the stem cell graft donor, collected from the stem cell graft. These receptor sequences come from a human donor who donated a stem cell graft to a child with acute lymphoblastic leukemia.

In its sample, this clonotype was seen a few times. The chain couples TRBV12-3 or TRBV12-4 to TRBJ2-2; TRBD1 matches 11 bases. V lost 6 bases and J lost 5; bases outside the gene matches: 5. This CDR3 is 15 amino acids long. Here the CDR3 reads CASRRTGGETGELFF. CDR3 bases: TGTGCCAGCAGGAGGACAGGGGGCGAAACCGGGGAGCTGTTTTTT.

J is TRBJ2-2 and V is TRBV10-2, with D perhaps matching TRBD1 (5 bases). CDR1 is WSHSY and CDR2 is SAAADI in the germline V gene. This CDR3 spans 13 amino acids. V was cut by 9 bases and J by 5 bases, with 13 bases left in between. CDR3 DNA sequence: TGCGCCAGTCTCACAGGTTCAACCGGGGAGCTGTTTTTT. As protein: CASLTGSTGELFF.

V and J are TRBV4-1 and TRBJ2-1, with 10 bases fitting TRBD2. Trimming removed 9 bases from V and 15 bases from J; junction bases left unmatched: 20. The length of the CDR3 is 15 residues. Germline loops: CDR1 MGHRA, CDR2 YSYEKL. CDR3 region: CARGGYSGRIPGRFF. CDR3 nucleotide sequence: TGCGCCAGGGGGGGGTATAGCGGGAGGATCCCGGGGCGGTTCTTC.

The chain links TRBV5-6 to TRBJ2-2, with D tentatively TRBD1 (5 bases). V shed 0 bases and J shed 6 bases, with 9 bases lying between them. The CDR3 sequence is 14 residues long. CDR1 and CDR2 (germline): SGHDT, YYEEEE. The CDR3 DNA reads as TGTGCCAGCAGCTTGGCCGTAGGGGCCGGGGAGCTGTTTTTT. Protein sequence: CASSLAVGAGELFF.

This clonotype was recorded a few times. The CDR3 DNA reads as TGTGCCAGCAGCTGGGACTCCCGTAGGAATGAGCAGTTCTTC. Protein sequence: CASSWDSRRNEQFF. The rearrangement uses TRBV6-2 or TRBV6-3 and TRBJ2-1; weak D call: TRBD2 (6 bases). Germline values: CDR1 MNHEY, CDR2 SVGEGT. V lost 6 bases and J 7 bases, leaving 16 bases between the germline ends. This CDR3 spans 14 amino acids.

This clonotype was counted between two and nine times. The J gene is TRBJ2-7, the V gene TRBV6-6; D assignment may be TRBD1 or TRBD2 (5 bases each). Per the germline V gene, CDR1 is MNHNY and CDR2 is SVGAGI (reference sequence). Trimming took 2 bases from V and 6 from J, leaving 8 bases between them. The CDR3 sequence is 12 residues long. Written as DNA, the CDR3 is TGTGCCAGCAGTTACGGGGGAATCGAGCAGTACTTC. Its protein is CASSYGGIEQYF.

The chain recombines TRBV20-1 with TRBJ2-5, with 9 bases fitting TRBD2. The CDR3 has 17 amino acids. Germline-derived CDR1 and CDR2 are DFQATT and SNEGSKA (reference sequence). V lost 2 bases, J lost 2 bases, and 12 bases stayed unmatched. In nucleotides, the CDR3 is TGCAGTGCTAGACCAGCCGGGTGGCGGGAGGGACAAGAGACCCAGTACTTC. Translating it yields CSARPAGWREGQETQYF.

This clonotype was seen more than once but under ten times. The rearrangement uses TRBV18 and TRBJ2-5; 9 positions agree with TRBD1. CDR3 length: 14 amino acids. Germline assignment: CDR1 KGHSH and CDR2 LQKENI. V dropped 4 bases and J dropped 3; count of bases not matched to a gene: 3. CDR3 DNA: TGTGCCAGCTCACTCCGGGACAGGGAAGAGACCCAGTACTTC. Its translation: CASSLRDREETQYF. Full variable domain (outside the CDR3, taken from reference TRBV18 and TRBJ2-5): NAGVMQNPRHLVRRRGQEARLRCSPMKGHSHVYWYRQLPEEGLKFMVYLQKENIIDESGMPKERFSAEFPKEGPSILRIQQVVRGDSAAYFCASSLRDREETQYFGPGTRLLVL.

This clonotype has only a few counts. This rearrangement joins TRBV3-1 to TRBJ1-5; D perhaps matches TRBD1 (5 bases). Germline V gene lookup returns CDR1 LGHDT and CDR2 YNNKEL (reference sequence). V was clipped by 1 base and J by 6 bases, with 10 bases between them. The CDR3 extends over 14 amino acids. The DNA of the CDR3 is TGTGCCAGCAGCCAAGCCAGGGTGGGTCAGCCCCAGCATTTT. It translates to CASSQARVGQPQHF.

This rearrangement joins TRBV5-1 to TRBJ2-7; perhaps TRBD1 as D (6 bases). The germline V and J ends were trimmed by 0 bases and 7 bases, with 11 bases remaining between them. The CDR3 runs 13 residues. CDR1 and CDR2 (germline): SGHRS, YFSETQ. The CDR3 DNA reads TGCGCCAGCAGCTTGGAAGGACAGAATGAGCAGTACTTC. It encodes CASSLEGQNEQYF.

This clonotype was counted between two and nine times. CDR3 region: CASSVGSGSHEQYF. The CDR3, as DNA: TGTGCCAGCAGCGTAGGGAGCGGGAGCCACGAGCAGTACTTC. The chain recombines TRBV9 with TRBJ2-7, with TRBD2 matching 8 bases. V was clipped by 0 bases and J by 5 bases; unmatched bases: 4. Germline lookup yields CDR1 SGDLS and CDR2 YYNGEE. The CDR3 runs to 14 residues.

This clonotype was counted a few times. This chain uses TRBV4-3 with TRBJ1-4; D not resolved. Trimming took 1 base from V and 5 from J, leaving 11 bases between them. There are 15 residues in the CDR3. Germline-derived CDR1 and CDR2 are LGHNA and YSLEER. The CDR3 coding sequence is TGCGCCAGCAGCCAAGTCAGACCTTTGAATGAAAAACTGTTTTTT. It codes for CASSQVRPLNEKLFF.

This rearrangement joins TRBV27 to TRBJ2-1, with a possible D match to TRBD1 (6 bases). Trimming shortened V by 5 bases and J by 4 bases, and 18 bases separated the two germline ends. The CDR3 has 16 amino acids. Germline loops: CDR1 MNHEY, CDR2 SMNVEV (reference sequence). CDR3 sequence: CASSLRRGRPYNEQFF. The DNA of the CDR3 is TGTGCCAGCAGTCTCCGCAGGGGACGTCCTTACAATGAGCAGTTCTTC.

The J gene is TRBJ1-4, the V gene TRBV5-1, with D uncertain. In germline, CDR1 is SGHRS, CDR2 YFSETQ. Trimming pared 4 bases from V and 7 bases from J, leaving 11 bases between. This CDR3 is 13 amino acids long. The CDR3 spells CASSHGGGEKLFF. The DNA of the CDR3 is TGCGCCAGCAGCCATGGCGGTGGTGAAAAACTGTTTTTT. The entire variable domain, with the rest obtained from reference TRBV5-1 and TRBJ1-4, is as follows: KAGVTQTPRYLIKTRGQQVTLSCSPISGHRSVSWYQQTPGQGLQFLFEYFSETQRNKGNFPGRFSGRQFSNSRSEMNVSTLELGDSALYLCASSHGGGEKLFFGSGTQLSVL.

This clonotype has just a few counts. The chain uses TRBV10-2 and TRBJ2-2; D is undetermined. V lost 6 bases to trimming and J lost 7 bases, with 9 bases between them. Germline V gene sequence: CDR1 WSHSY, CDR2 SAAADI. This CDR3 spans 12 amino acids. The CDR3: CASRRGSGELFF. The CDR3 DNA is TGCGCCAGCAGGAGAGGCAGCGGGGAGCTGTTTTTT.

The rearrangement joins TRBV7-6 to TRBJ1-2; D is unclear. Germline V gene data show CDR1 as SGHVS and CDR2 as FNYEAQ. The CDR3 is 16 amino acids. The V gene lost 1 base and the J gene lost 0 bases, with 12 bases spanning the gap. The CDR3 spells CASSLEAERTNYGYTF. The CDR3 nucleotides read TGTGCCAGCAGCTTAGAGGCCGAGCGAACTAACTATGGCTACACCTTC.

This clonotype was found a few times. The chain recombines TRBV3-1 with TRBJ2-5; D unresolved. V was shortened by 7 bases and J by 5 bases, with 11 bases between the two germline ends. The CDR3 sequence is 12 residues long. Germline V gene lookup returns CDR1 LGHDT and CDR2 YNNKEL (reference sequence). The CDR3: CASTPGRETQYF. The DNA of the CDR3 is TGTGCCAGCACTCCGGGTCGCGAGACCCAGTACTTC.

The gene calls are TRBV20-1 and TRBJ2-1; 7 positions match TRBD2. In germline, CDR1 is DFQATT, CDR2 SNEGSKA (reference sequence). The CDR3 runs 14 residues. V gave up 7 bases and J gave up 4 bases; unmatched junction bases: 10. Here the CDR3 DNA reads TGCAGTGTTACAAGCGGGATGGAATACAATGAGCAGTTCTTC. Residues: CSVTSGMEYNEQFF.

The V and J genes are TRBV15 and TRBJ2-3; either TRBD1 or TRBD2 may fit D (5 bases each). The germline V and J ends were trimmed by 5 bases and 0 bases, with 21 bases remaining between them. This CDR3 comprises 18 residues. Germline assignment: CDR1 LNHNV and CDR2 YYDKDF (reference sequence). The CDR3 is CATSSREMGQYSTDTQYF. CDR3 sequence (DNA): TGTGCCACCAGCTCCAGGGAGATGGGCCAATATAGCACAGATACGCAGTATTTT.

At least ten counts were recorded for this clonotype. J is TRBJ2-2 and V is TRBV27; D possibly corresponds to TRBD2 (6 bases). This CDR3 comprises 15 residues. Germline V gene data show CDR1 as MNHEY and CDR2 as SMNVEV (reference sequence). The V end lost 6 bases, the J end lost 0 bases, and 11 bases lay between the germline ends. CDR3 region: CASSPGLANTGELFF. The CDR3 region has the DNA TGTGCCAGCAGCCCGGGACTGGCGAACACCGGGGAGCTGTTTTTT.

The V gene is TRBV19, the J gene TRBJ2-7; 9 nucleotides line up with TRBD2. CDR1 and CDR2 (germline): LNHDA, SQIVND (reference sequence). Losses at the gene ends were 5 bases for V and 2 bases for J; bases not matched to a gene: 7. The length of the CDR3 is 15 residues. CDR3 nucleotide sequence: TGTGCCAGTAGTTCCGGGACTAGCCTTGCCTACGAGCAGTACTTC. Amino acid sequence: CASSSGTSLAYEQYF.

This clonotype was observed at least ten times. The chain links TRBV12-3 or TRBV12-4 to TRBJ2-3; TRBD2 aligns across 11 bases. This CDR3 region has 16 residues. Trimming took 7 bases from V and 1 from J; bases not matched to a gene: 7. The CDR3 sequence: CASTAELAGGTDTQYF. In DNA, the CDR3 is TGTGCCAGCACCGCCGAACTAGCGGGGGGCACAGATACGCAGTATTTT.

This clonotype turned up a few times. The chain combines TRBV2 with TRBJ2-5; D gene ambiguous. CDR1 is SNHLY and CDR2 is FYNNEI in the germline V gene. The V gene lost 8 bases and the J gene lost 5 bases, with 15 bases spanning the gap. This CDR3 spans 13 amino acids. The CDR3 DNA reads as TGTGCCAGCGGGCTTTACCGGTCGGAGACCCAGTACTTC. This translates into CASGLYRSETQYF.

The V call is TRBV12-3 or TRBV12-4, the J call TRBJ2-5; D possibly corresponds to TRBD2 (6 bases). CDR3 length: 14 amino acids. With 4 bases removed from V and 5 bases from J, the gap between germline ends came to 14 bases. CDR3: CASSSGVLAETQYF. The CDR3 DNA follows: TGTGCCAGCAGTTCGGGGGTTTTGGCGGAGACCCAGTACTTC.

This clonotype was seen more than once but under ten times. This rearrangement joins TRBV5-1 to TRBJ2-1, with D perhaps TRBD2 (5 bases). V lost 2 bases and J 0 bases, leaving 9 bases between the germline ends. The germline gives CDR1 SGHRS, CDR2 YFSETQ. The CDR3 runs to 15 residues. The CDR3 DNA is TGCGCCAGCAGCTTATGGGGAGTCTCCTACAATGAGCAGTTCTTC. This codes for CASSLWGVSYNEQFF.

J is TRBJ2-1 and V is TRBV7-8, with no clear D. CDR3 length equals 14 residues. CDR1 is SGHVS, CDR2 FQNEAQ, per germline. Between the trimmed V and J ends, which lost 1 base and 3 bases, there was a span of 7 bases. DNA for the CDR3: TGTGCCAGCAGCTTAGTTATCCTCTACAATGAGCAGTTCTTC. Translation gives CASSLVILYNEQFF. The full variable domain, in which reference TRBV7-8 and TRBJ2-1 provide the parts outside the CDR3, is GAGVSQSPRYKVAKRGQDVALRCDPISGHVSLFWYQQALGQGPEFLTYFQNEAQLDKSGLPSDRFFAERPEGSVSTLKIQRTQQEDSAVYLCASSLVILYNEQFFGPGTRLTVL.

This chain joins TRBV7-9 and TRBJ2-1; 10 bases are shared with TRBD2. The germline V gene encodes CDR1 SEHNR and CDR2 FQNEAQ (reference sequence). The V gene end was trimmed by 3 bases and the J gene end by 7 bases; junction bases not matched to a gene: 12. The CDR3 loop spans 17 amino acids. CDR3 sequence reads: CASSFPQGLAGVNEQFF. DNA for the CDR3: TGTGCCAGCAGCTTCCCTCAGGGCCTAGCGGGAGTAAATGAGCAGTTCTTC.